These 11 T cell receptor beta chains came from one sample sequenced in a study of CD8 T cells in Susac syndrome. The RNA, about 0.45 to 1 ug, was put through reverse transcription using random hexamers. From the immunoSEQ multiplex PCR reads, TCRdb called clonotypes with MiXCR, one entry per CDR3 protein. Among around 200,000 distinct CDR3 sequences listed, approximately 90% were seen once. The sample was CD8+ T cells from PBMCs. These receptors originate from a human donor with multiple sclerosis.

CDR3 nucleotide sequence: TGTGCCAGCAGTGGGCCTAGGTTCGGGGAAAATGAGCAGTTCTTC. Translated, it gives CASSGPRFGENEQFF. The chain employs TRBV2 and TRBJ2-1; D is perhaps TRBD2 (5 bases). In germline, CDR1 is SNHLY, CDR2 FYNNEI. Trimming removed 4 bases at V and 7 bases at J, with 17 bases between. CDR3 length equals 15 residues.

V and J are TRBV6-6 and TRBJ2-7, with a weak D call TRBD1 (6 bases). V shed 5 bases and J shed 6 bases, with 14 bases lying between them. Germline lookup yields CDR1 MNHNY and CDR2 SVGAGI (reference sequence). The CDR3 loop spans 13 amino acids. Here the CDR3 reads CASSPDRTGEQYF. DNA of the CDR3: TGTGCCAGCAGTCCCGACAGGACGGGCGAGCAGTACTTC.

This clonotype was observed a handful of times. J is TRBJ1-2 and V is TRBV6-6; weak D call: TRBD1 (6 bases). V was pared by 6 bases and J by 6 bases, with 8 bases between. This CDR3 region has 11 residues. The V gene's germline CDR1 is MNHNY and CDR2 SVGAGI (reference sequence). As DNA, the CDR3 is TGTGCCAGCAGAACAGGGAATGGCTACACCTTC. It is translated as CASRTGNGYTF.

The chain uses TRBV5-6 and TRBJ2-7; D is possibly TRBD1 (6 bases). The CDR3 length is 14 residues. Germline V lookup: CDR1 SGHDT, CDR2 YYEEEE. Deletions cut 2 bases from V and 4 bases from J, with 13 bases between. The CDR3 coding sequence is TGTGCCAGCAGCTTCGTACAGGGAGTATACGAGCAGTACTTC. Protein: CASSFVQGVYEQYF.

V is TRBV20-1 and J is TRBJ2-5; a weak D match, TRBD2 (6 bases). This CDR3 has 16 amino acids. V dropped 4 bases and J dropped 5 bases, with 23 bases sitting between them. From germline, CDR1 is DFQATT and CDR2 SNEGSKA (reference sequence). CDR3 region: CSATPTGVGWRETQYF. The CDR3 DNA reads TGCAGTGCTACGCCTACGGGAGTCGGGTGGAGGGAGACCCAGTACTTC.

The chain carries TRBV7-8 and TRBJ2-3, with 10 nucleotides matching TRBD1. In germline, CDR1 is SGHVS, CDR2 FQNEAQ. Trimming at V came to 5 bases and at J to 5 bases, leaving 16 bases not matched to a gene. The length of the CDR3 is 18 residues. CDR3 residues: CASSLTIPGQGNEDTQYF. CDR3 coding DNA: TGTGCCAGCAGCCTCACGATACCGGGACAGGGGAATGAAGATACGCAGTATTTT. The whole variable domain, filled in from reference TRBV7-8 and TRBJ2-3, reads GAGVSQSPRYKVAKRGQDVALRCDPISGHVSLFWYQQALGQGPEFLTYFQNEAQLDKSGLPSDRFFAERPEGSVSTLKIQRTQQEDSAVYLCASSLTIPGQGNEDTQYFGPGTRLTVL.

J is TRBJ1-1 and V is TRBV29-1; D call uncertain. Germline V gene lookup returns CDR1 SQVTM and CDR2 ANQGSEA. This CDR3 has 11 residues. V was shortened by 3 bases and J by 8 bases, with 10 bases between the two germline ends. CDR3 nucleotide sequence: TGCAGCGTTGAGGTAGGGCAAGAAGCTTTCTTT. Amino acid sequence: CSVEVGQEAFF.

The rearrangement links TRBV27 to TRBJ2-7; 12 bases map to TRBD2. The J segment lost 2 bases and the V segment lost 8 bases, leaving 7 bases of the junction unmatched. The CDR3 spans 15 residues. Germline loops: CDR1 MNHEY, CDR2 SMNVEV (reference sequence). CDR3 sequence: CASAEGLAGTYEQYF. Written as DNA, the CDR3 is TGTGCCAGCGCGGAAGGACTAGCGGGGACCTACGAGCAGTACTTC.

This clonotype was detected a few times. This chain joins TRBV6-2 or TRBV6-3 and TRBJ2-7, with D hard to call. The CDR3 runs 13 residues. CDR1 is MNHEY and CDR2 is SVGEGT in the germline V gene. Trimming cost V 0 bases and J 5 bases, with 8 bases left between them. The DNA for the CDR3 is TGTGCCAGCAGTTACTCTCTGGCGGACGAGCAGTACTTC. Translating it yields CASSYSLADEQYF.

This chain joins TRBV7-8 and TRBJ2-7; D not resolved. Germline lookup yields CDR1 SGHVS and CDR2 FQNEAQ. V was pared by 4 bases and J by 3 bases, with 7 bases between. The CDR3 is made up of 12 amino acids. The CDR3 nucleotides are TGTGCCAGCAGCTCCATCGACTACGAGCAGTACTTC. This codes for CASSSIDYEQYF. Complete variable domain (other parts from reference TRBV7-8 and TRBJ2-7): GAGVSQSPRYKVAKRGQDVALRCDPISGHVSLFWYQQALGQGPEFLTYFQNEAQLDKSGLPSDRFFAERPEGSVSTLKIQRTQQEDSAVYLCASSSIDYEQYFGPGTRLTVT.

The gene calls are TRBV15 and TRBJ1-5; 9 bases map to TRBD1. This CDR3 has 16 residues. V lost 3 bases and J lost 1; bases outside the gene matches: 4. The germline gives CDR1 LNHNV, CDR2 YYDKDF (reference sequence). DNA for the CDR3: TGTGCCACCAGCAGCCTGACAGGGGGGAGCAATCAGCCCCAGCATTTT. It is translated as CATSSLTGGSNQPQHF.